This T cell receptor (beta chain) was retrieved from a study of blood T cell repertoires in COVID-19. Study information: COVID-19 samples from acute and convalescent phases originated in the United States, Italy and Spain.

Authors' analysis steps: Nucleated cell number was recorded as an estimate derived from reference gene primer amplification. Profiling relied on immunoSEQ multiplex PCR, and the TCRdb table lists in-frame clones only, not all of them. V, J and clone size reflect that table, while D and trimming were determined from the DNA. The sample contains 100,000 or so clones, around 81% of which appear only once. This clonotype was sampled from a woman in her 70s with acute or convalescent COVID-19. Sequencing was done on a sample of peripheral blood.

The CDR3 is CASSLGLRGRGESGYTF. CDR3 DNA sequence: TGTGCCAGCAGCTTAGGACTACGGGGCAGGGGCGAGAGTGGCTACACCTTC. This chain connects TRBV11-2 to TRBJ1-2; the D gene is possibly TRBD1 (6 bases). The CDR3 has 17 amino acids. Germline lookup yields CDR1 SGHAT and CDR2 FQNNGV. The V gene lost 1 base and the J gene lost 7 bases, with 22 bases spanning the gap.